These 20 T cell receptor beta chains share one sample of origin, sequenced in a study of blood T cell repertoires in COVID-19. The assay was immunoSEQ multiplex PCR, and TCRdb's table has in-frame clones only and misses some. The repertoire holds 200,000 to 250,000 clones, with more than 80% as singletons. Specimen: peripheral blood. The receptors here all came from a man aged 25-40 years with COVID-19, enrolled during active disease.

This sequence joins TRBV6-2 or TRBV6-3 and TRBJ2-7; 14 bases fit TRBD2. The germline gives CDR1 MNHEY, CDR2 SVGEGT. The CDR3 covers 19 residues. With V trimmed by 0 bases and J by 0 bases, 7 bases remained unmatched. The CDR3 DNA reads TGTGCCAGCAGTTACTCGGGACTAGCGGGAGAAATGGGCTCCTACGAGCAGTACTTC. It codes for CASSYSGLAGEMGSYEQYF.

The rearrangement uses TRBV7-8 and TRBJ2-3; 7 bases are a match to TRBD1. Unmatched junction bases numbered 3, after V lost 6 bases and J lost 0 bases. Germline CDR1 reads SGHVS; CDR2 reads FQNEAQ. This CDR3 is 14 amino acids long. As DNA, the CDR3 is TGTGCCAGCAGACAGGGGCTAAGCACAGATACGCAGTATTTT. Residues: CASRQGLSTDTQYF.

The genes are TRBV4-2 and TRBJ1-3; D gene uncertain. Trimming removed 1 base at V and 0 bases at J, with 13 bases between. The CDR3 is made up of 17 amino acids. Looked up from germline, CDR1 is LGHNA and CDR2 is YNFKEQ. CDR3 amino acids: CASSQGTRGSSGNTIYF. In nucleotides, the CDR3 is TGTGCCAGCAGCCAAGGGACCCGGGGTTCCTCTGGAAACACCATATATTTT.

The rearrangement links TRBV19 to TRBJ2-1; 7 positions match TRBD1. Germline assignment: CDR1 LNHDA and CDR2 SQIVND (reference sequence). CDR3 length: 14 residues. V shed 6 bases, J shed 5 bases, and the junction held 7 bases outside the gene matches. CDR3 sequence reads: CASSTGVVHNEQFF. For the CDR3, the DNA is TGTGCCAGTAGCACAGGGGTAGTCCACAATGAGCAGTTCTTC.

The chain is built from TRBV19 and TRBJ1-4, with D perhaps TRBD1 (5 bases). V was cut by 2 bases and J by 3 bases, with 16 bases left in between. The CDR3 has 17 residues. Germline loops: CDR1 LNHDA, CDR2 SQIVND (reference sequence). Written as DNA, the CDR3 is TGTGCCAGTAGTATAACCCCCTTTTGGGGGGCTAATGAAAAACTGTTTTTT. Translation gives CASSITPFWGANEKLFF. Complete variable domain (other parts from reference TRBV19 and TRBJ1-4): DGGITQSPKYLFRKEGQNVTLSCEQNLNHDAMYWYRQDPGQGLRLIYYSQIVNDFQKGDIAEGYSVSREKKESFPLTVTSAQKNPTAFYLCASSITPFWGANEKLFFGSGTQLSVL.

The chain has TRBV10-3 and TRBJ1-6; D remains unclear. In germline, CDR1 is ENHRY, CDR2 SYGVKD. V gave up 7 bases and J gave up 8 bases, with 12 bases separating them. CDR3 length: 13 amino acids. The CDR3 is CAITVRRDSPLHF. The DNA of the CDR3 is TGTGCCATCACGGTTAGGCGGGATTCACCCCTCCACTTT.

In its sample, this clone was seen a few times. The chain is built from TRBV7-2 and TRBJ1-1; the D is unclear. CDR1 SGHTA and CDR2 FQGNSA come from the germline V gene. This CDR3 is built from 12 residues. Trimming left V 5 bases short and J 3 bases short, with 7 bases between. Here the CDR3 reads CASSRGDTEAFF. The CDR3, as DNA: TGTGCCAGCAGCCGCGGGGACACTGAAGCTTTCTTT.

The genes are TRBV5-1 and TRBJ2-1; a possible D gene is TRBD1 (6 bases). V was trimmed by 7 bases and J by 5 bases, leaving 10 bases between them. The CDR3 is 12 residues long. Germline lookup yields CDR1 SGHRS and CDR2 YFSETQ. In DNA, the CDR3 is TGCGCCAGCCTGGGGGCGGACAATGAGCAGTTCTTC. Translation gives CASLGADNEQFF.

This chain connects TRBV9 to TRBJ2-1; 7 bases agree with TRBD2. Germline lookup yields CDR1 SGDLS and CDR2 YYNGEE. The CDR3 has 13 residues. V was pared by 0 bases and J by 12 bases, with 6 bases of the junction left unmatched. The CDR3 is CASSVATSGGQFF. The CDR3, as DNA: TGTGCCAGCAGCGTAGCTACGTCGGGAGGGCAGTTCTTC. Looking up the rest from reference TRBV9 and TRBJ2-1 gives the full variable domain: DSGVTQTPKHLITATGQRVTLRCSPRSGDLSVYWYQQSLDQGLQFLIQYYNGEERAKGNILERFSAQQFPDLHSELNLSSLELGDSALYFCASSVATSGGQFFGPGTRLTVL.

The chain joins TRBV29-1 to TRBJ1-1; TRBD1 matches 7 bases. J lost 4 bases, V lost 2 bases, and 4 bases had no gene match. This CDR3 comprises 13 residues. CDR1 and CDR2 (germline): SQVTM, ANQGSEA. The CDR3: CSVERQGGTEAFF. For the CDR3, the DNA is TGCAGCGTTGAAAGACAGGGAGGCACTGAAGCTTTCTTT.

This clone has a single count. The gene calls are TRBV7-2 and TRBJ2-7; a possible D gene is TRBD1 (5 bases). The length of the CDR3 is 14 residues. V was clipped by 1 base and J by 2 bases, with 9 bases between them. Germline CDR1 is SGHTA and CDR2 is FQGNSA. The CDR3 DNA is TGTGCCAGCAGCTTAGGGACACACCCCTACGAGCAGTACTTC. Translated, it gives CASSLGTHPYEQYF.

The chain uses TRBV30 and TRBJ1-5; perhaps TRBD1 as D (5 bases). The length of the CDR3 is 13 residues. In germline, CDR1 is GTSNPN, CDR2 SVGIG (reference sequence). Trimming pared 2 bases from V and 4 bases from J, leaving 9 bases between. CDR3 nucleotide sequence: TGTGCCTGGAGTCCCGACAGAAATCAGCCCCAGCATTTT. Its protein is CAWSPDRNQPQHF.

The chain joins TRBV6-4 to TRBJ2-7; the D is unclear. V lost 4 bases, J lost 4 bases, and 11 bases lay in between. In germline, CDR1 is MRHNA, CDR2 SNTAGT. CDR3 length: 13 residues. CDR3 bases: TGTGCCAGCAGTGTATTTCCCGGTTACGAGCAGTACTTC. This codes for CASSVFPGYEQYF.

The rearrangement uses TRBV7-8 and TRBJ1-4; 7 nucleotides line up with TRBD1. V shed 0 bases and J 4 bases; nucleotides not matched to a gene: 5. Per germline, CDR1 SGHVS and CDR2 FQNEAQ. This CDR3 region has 16 residues. The CDR3 sequence is CASSLAKGGGNEKLFF. The CDR3 region has the DNA TGTGCCAGCAGCTTAGCAAAAGGGGGCGGTAATGAAAAACTGTTTTTT.

The rearrangement joins TRBV7-3 to TRBJ2-2; TRBD1 matches at 7 bases. Looked up from germline, CDR1 is SGHTA and CDR2 is FQGTGA. The CDR3 loop spans 14 amino acids. Trimming took 6 bases from V and 5 from J; bases not matched to a gene: 6. The CDR3 DNA is TGTGCCAGCAGTTCCCGACAGGGAACCGGGGAGCTGTTTTTT. Its translation is CASSSRQGTGELFF.

This chain connects TRBV7-6 to TRBJ2-1; D is ambiguous. Germline values: CDR1 SGHVS, CDR2 FNYEAQ. V was shortened by 1 base and J by 5 bases, with 12 bases between the two germline ends. CDR3 length: 15 residues. CDR3: CASSLETTPHNEQFF. The CDR3 bases are TGTGCCAGCAGCTTAGAAACTACGCCTCACAATGAGCAGTTCTTC.

The chain has TRBV7-2 and TRBJ1-4, with 9 nucleotides matching TRBD1. The CDR3 consists of 16 residues. Losses at the gene ends were 4 bases for V and 4 bases for J; bases not matched to a gene: 7. From germline, CDR1 is SGHTA and CDR2 FQGNSA. This CDR3 is CASSSRQGGFNEKLFF. DNA of the CDR3: TGTGCCAGCAGCTCCCGACAGGGGGGATTTAATGAAAAACTGTTTTTT.

The CDR3 nucleotides read TGTGCCATCAGTGAGTCGACAGGGCGGGGATTGGATCAGCCCCAGCATTTT. Its translation: CAISESTGRGLDQPQHF. V is TRBV10-3 and J is TRBJ1-5, with 7 bases matching TRBD1. The ends lost 0 bases at V and 5 bases at J; junction bases unmatched: 10. CDR1 is ENHRY and CDR2 is SYGVKD in the germline V gene. There are 17 residues in the CDR3.

V is TRBV7-9 and J is TRBJ2-7, with 8 bases lining up with TRBD1. Germline V CDR1 and CDR2: SEHNR, FQNEAQ (reference sequence). The CDR3 length is 15 residues. The J segment lost 2 bases and the V segment lost 4 bases, leaving 7 bases of the junction unmatched. The CDR3 DNA follows: TGTGCCAGCAGCTCCGGGACAGGATATACCTACGAGCAGTACTTC. Its translation is CASSSGTGYTYEQYF. The full variable domain, rest sourced from reference TRBV7-9 and TRBJ2-7, is DTGVSQNPRHKITKRGQNVTFRCDPISEHNRLYWYRQTLGQGPEFLTYFQNEAQLEKSRLLSDRFSAERPKGSFSTLEIQRTEQGDSAMYLCASSSGTGYTYEQYFGPGTRLTVT.

V gene TRBV15 combines with J gene TRBJ2-2; 7 bases match TRBD1. Germline V gene lookup returns CDR1 LNHNV and CDR2 YYDKDF (reference sequence). Trimming took 4 bases from V and 2 from J; bases not matched to a gene: 4. The CDR3 sequence is 15 residues long. The CDR3 DNA reads as TGTGCCACCAGCAAAGGGACAGCAAACACCGGGGAGCTGTTTTTT. Protein: CATSKGTANTGELFF.